These 27 T cell receptor beta chains were sequenced from one sample in a study of regulatory T cells in long-lasting Graves disease. Relying on iRepertoire HTBI primers and Arm-PCR of CDR3 regions, the team built TCR beta libraries. Each CDR3 protein is one row after TCRdb ran MiXCR on the multiplex PCR reads. The data contain 400,000 to 500,000 distinct CDR3 sequences, 21% of them singletons. Time point: persistent/refractory GD, antithyroid drugs over 5 years with positive TRAb. The TCR library was prepared using RNA isolated from PBMCs. The sample in question was peripheral blood mononuclear cells (PBMCs), obtained when the disease was refractory, from a patient treated with antithyroid drugs. The receptors come from a female donor with Graves disease.

This clonotype was seen at least ten times. The chain joins TRBV4-1 to TRBJ2-5; D not resolved. CDR3 length: 13 residues. Trimming left V 4 bases short and J 5 bases short, with 11 bases between. CDR1 is MGHRA and CDR2 is YSYEKL in the germline V gene. The CDR3 DNA reads TGCGCCAGCAGCCCTTCAGTTGGGGAGACCCAGTACTTC. This codes for CASSPSVGETQYF.

This CDR3 reads CASSPSGRHNYGYTF. The CDR3 DNA sequence: TGCGCCAGCAGCCCCAGCGGCAGACATAACTATGGCTACACCTTC. The V call is TRBV5-1, the J call TRBJ1-2; the D is unclear. The CDR3 has 15 residues. The V and J ends lost 4 bases and 1 base respectively, with 14 bases between them. Germline V gene lookup returns CDR1 SGHRS and CDR2 YFSETQ.

This clonotype was detected ten times or more. The CDR3 loop reads CASSSTSEIRGEQYF. In DNA form, the CDR3 reads TGTGCCAGCAGCTCTACTAGCGAGATCCGAGGAGAGCAGTACTTC. The V and J genes are TRBV12-3 or TRBV12-4 and TRBJ2-7; 7 bases are shared with TRBD2. The V and J ends lost 6 bases and 7 bases, in that order; junction bases with no gene match: 15. The CDR3 contains 15 residues.

This clonotype was seen repeatedly, ten times or more. The rearrangement joins TRBV20-1 to TRBJ1-1, with D unclear. The CDR3 contains 13 residues. CDR1 is DFQATT, CDR2 SNEGSKA, per germline (reference sequence). V gave up 5 bases and J gave up 1 base, with 11 bases separating them. The CDR3 loop reads CSARLQTNTEAFF. The CDR3 DNA is TGCAGTGCTCGCTTACAGACGAACACTGAAGCTTTCTTT.

This clonotype was seen at least ten times. The chain couples TRBV6-5 to TRBJ1-4; D is possibly TRBD1 (5 bases). Germline CDR1 reads MNHEY; CDR2 reads SVGAGI. V was shortened by 0 bases and J by 2 bases, with 13 bases between the two germline ends. The CDR3 spans 17 residues. The CDR3 DNA follows: TGTGCCAGCAGTTACTCGGCCGGGGCTTGGACTAATGAAAAACTGTTTTTT. Protein sequence: CASSYSAGAWTNEKLFF.

The V and J genes are TRBV30 and TRBJ2-2; 9 positions match TRBD1. This CDR3 region has 15 residues. CDR1 and CDR2 from the germline V gene are GTSNPN and SVGIG (reference sequence). Losses at the gene ends were 8 bases for V and 8 bases for J; bases not matched to a gene: 15. The CDR3 region is CAGQAGQGRSGELFF. Written as DNA, the CDR3 is TGTGCCGGCCAGGCGGGACAGGGACGTTCGGGGGAGCTGTTTTTT. Full variable domain (missing parts from reference TRBV30 and TRBJ2-2): SQTIHQWPATLVQPVGSPLSLECTVEGTSNPNLYWYRQAAGRGLQLLFYSVGIGQISSEVPQNLSASRPQDRQFILSSKKLLLSDSGFYLCAGQAGQGRSGELFFGEGSRLTVL.

This clonotype came up a few times. This rearrangement joins TRBV20-1 to TRBJ1-2; no firm D call. V gave up 5 bases and J gave up 5 bases, with 6 bases separating them. Germline CDR1 DFQATT, CDR2 SNEGSKA (reference sequence). The CDR3 has 10 amino acids. The CDR3 region is CSALGYGYTF. The DNA of the CDR3 is TGCAGTGCTTTGGGATATGGCTACACCTTC.

Note on this clonotype: One base separates it from a far larger clone, so it is likely a read error. The V call is TRBV6-4, the J call TRBJ2-5; D remains ambiguous. The last part of the DNA fits TRBJ2-7 better; the J call may be wrong. CDR3 length: 15 amino acids. CDR1 is MRHNA and CDR2 is SNTAGT in the germline V gene. Here the CDR3 DNA reads TGTGCCAGCAGTTCCCGTCACTCCCCCCACTGCGAGCAGTACTTC. Its translation: CASSSRHSPHCEQYF.

This rearrangement joins TRBV27 to TRBJ1-6; perhaps TRBD1 as D (5 bases). This CDR3 spans 18 amino acids. Germline V gives CDR1 MNHEY, CDR2 SMNVEV (reference sequence). V was clipped by 1 base and J by 0 bases, with 13 bases between them. The CDR3 reads CASSLWGETDSYNSPLHF. CDR3 sequence (DNA): TGTGCCAGCAGTTTATGGGGGGAGACTGACTCCTATAATTCACCCCTCCACTTT.

This clonotype has more than one count but fewer than ten. V and J are TRBV19 and TRBJ2-1; TRBD2 aligns across 10 bases. The CDR3 runs 15 residues. CDR1 is LNHDA, CDR2 SQIVND, per germline (reference sequence). After removal of 5 bases from V and 8 bases from J, the junction contained 9 bases not matched to a gene. CDR3 loop: CASSWFSGRLYEQFF. CDR3 DNA: TGTGCCAGTAGTTGGTTTAGCGGGAGGTTATATGAGCAGTTCTTC.

This clonotype was counted ten times or more. The J gene is TRBJ1-2, the V gene TRBV29-1; 8 nucleotides agree with TRBD1. V was pared by 3 bases and J by 3 bases, with 3 bases of the junction left unmatched. The CDR3 extends over 13 amino acids. The germline gives CDR1 SQVTM, CDR2 ANQGSEA. The CDR3 DNA reads TGCAGCGTTGACAGGGGGCAAGACTATGGCTACACCTTC. It codes for CSVDRGQDYGYTF.

This clonotype was recorded many times. This rearrangement joins TRBV28 to TRBJ2-6, with 7 nucleotides matching TRBD1. CDR3 length: 18 residues. The junction had 13 bases not matched to a gene; V was cut back by 8 bases and J by 0 bases. The germline V gene encodes CDR1 MDHEN and CDR2 SYDVKM. The CDR3 DNA sequence: TGTGCCAGCCTAGAAGGGGGCTGGGGGAGCTCTGGGGCCAACGTCCTGACTTTC. Encoded protein: CASLEGGWGSSGANVLTF.

In its sample, this clonotype was seen many times. The chain has TRBV28 and TRBJ1-1; 7 nucleotides align to TRBD1. Germline CDR1 MDHEN, CDR2 SYDVKM. Trimming cost V 5 bases and J 10 bases; bases outside gene matches: 13. This CDR3 spans 14 amino acids. CDR3 sequence (DNA): TGTGCCAGCAGTCGGCAGGGGGTCGGGGGGGGAGCTTTCTTT. Translated: CASSRQGVGGGAFF.

Of note for this clonotype: The final CDR3 position lacks the conserved phenylalanine or tryptophan, pointing to a likely read error. The rearrangement links TRBV3-1 to TRBJ2-7, with no clear D. Germline V gene data show CDR1 as LGHDT and CDR2 as YNNKEL (reference sequence). The CDR3 covers 14 residues. Trimming cost V 0 bases and J 1 base, with 7 bases left between them. The CDR3 sequence is CASSQDLVSYEQYL. Written as DNA, the CDR3 is TGTGCCAGCAGCCAAGATCTGGTATCCTACGAGCAGTACCTC.

The table lists this clonotype with a few counts. V and J are TRBV20-1 and TRBJ1-1, with 7 nucleotides matching TRBD1. Germline trimming cut 5 bases from V and 0 bases from J; bases unmatched to any gene: 12. In germline, CDR1 is DFQATT, CDR2 SNEGSKA (reference sequence). The CDR3 consists of 16 residues. In nucleotides, the CDR3 is TGCAGTGCTTTCGGACAGGCCCGAAACTTGAACACTGAAGCTTTCTTT. Its protein product is CSAFGQARNLNTEAFF.

This clonotype was counted many times. Here the CDR3 reads CATGEGMNTEAFF. For the CDR3, the DNA is TGTGCCACCGGCGAGGGTATGAACACTGAAGCTTTCTTT. The chain combines TRBV15 with TRBJ1-1; D is unclear. CDR1 is LNHNV and CDR2 is YYDKDF in the germline V gene (reference sequence). This CDR3 comprises 13 residues. Trimming stripped 8 bases from V and 0 bases from J, with 10 bases between.

This rearrangement joins TRBV2 to TRBJ1-2; no clear D. CDR1 is SNHLY, CDR2 FYNNEI, per germline. V was cut by 3 bases and J by 4 bases, with 6 bases left in between. The CDR3 is 12 residues long. The CDR3 reads CASSENIYGYTF. CDR3 in DNA: TGTGCCAGCAGTGAGAACATCTATGGCTACACCTTC.

This clonotype has a handful of counts. V and J are TRBV20-1 and TRBJ2-1; D might be TRBD1 or TRBD2, each matching 5 bases. This CDR3 has 15 residues. Germline CDR1 reads DFQATT; CDR2 reads SNEGSKA (reference sequence). The V gene lost 5 bases and the J gene lost 12 bases, with 26 bases spanning the gap. The DNA for the CDR3 is TGCAGTGCTCTAGTCACGGGGCAAATGGGGGTCGGGCAGTTCTTC. Its protein product is CSALVTGQMGVGQFF.

The chain recombines TRBV3-1 with TRBJ2-1; D might be TRBD1 (5 bases). The germline V gene has CDR1 LGHDT and CDR2 YNNKEL (reference sequence). CDR3 length: 13 amino acids. Between the trimmed V and J ends, which lost 4 bases and 7 bases, there was a span of 11 bases. DNA for the CDR3: TGTGCCAGCAGCCGGGGCAGTCAGAATGAGCAGTTCTTC. Protein sequence: CASSRGSQNEQFF.

In this sample, this clonotype turned up many times. This rearrangement joins TRBV28 to TRBJ1-1, with D perhaps TRBD1 (5 bases). The germline V and J ends were trimmed by 5 bases and 1 base, with 14 bases remaining between them. Germline assignment: CDR1 MDHEN and CDR2 SYDVKM. This CDR3 spans 15 amino acids. CDR3: CASSRAGGTNTEAFF. CDR3 coding DNA: TGTGCCAGCAGTCGGGCCGGGGGTACGAACACTGAAGCTTTCTTT. The entire variable domain, with the rest obtained from reference TRBV28 and TRBJ1-1, is as follows: DVKVTQSSRYLVKRTGEKVFLECVQDMDHENMFWYRQDPGLGLRLIYFSYDVKMKEKGDIPEGYSVSREKKERFSLILESASTNQTSMYLCASSRAGGTNTEAFFGQGTRLTVV.

This clonotype showed up just a few times. The V call is TRBV19, the J call TRBJ1-5; tentative D call: TRBD1 (5 bases). CDR3 length equals 15 residues. Germline V lookup: CDR1 LNHDA, CDR2 SQIVND (reference sequence). V was cut by 4 bases and J by 3 bases, with 13 bases left in between. CDR3 in amino acids: CASSTRDLLNQPQHF. The CDR3 region has the DNA TGTGCCAGTAGTACCAGGGACCTCCTCAATCAGCCCCAGCATTTT.

This clonotype has a handful of counts. V gene TRBV20-1 combines with J gene TRBJ2-7; D possibly matches TRBD1 or TRBD2 (5 bases each). The germline V gene encodes CDR1 DFQATT and CDR2 SNEGSKA (reference sequence). Trimming took 5 bases from V and 7 from J, leaving 18 bases between them. The CDR3 extends over 13 amino acids. The chain's CDR3 is CSALAEGYEEQYF. The DNA of the CDR3 is TGCAGTGCTCTCGCAGAGGGGTACGAGGAGCAGTACTTC.

This chain joins TRBV3-1 and TRBJ2-2; 12 bases are a match to TRBD2. CDR1 is LGHDT, CDR2 YNNKEL, per germline (reference sequence). V lost 4 bases to trimming and J lost 6 bases; unmatched junction nucleotides: 6. This CDR3 region has 16 residues. This CDR3 is CASSPSGLAGSGELFF. The CDR3 DNA sequence: TGTGCCAGCAGCCCCTCAGGACTAGCGGGATCCGGGGAGCTGTTTTTT. The whole variable domain, filled in from reference TRBV3-1 and TRBJ2-2, reads DTAVSQTPKYLVTQMGNDKSIKCEQNLGHDTMYWYKQDSKKFLKIMFSYNNKELIINETVPNRFSPKSPDKAHLNLHINSLELGDSAVYFCASSPSGLAGSGELFFGEGSRLTVL.

This clonotype was observed many times. The chain links TRBV28 to TRBJ1-2; possible D gene TRBD1, 6 bases. Germline V CDR1 and CDR2: MDHEN, SYDVKM. The CDR3 loop spans 14 amino acids. V shed 6 bases and J shed 2 bases, with 13 bases lying between them. CDR3 DNA: TGTGCCAGCAGGACGGGACATCTGAACTATGGCTACACCTTC. Translated, it gives CASRTGHLNYGYTF.

The rearrangement uses TRBV28 and TRBJ2-1; D remains unclear. Trimming removed 8 bases from V and 3 bases from J, with 8 bases in between. This CDR3 is 12 amino acids long. Germline values: CDR1 MDHEN, CDR2 SYDVKM. The CDR3, as DNA: TGTGCCAGCGGACGATTCTACAATGAGCAGTTCTTC. Its protein is CASGRFYNEQFF.

This clonotype appeared many times. The CDR3 DNA follows: TGTGCCAGCAGTTTAAGGGATCCATATGGCTACACCTTC. Amino acids: CASSLRDPYGYTF. The V gene is TRBV28, the J gene TRBJ1-2; D unclear. CDR3 length: 13 amino acids. V lost 2 bases and J lost 5, with 9 bases in between. CDR1 MDHEN and CDR2 SYDVKM come from the germline V gene.

This clonotype was recorded a few times. CDR3 coding DNA: TGTGCCACCAGTGATCAGCTGACAGGGACGAACACCGGGGAGCTGTTTTTT. Encoded protein: CATSDQLTGTNTGELFF. V usage is TRBV24-1 and J usage is TRBJ2-2; 7 bases match TRBD1. This CDR3 region has 17 residues. Germline V CDR1 and CDR2: KGHDR, SFDVKD. V trimming: 3 bases; J trimming: 0 bases; junction bases outside the gene matches: 6.